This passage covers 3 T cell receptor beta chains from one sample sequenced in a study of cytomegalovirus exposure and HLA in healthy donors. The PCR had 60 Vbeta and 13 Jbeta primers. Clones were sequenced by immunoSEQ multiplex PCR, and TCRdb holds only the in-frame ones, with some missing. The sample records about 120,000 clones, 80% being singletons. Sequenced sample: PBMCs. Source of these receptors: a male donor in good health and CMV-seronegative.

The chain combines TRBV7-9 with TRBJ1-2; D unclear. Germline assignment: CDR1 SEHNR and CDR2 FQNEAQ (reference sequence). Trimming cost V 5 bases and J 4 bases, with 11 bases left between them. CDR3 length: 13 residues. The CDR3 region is CASSPGTGYGYTF. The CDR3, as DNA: TGTGCCAGCAGCCCAGGAACCGGCTATGGCTACACCTTC.

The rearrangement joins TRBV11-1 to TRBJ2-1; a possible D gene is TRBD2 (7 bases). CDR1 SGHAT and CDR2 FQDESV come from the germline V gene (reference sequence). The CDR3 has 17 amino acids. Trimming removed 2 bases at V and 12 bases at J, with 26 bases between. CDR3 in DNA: TGTGCCAGCAGCTTAAGTTGGTGGACAGAAAAGGGGGAGGGGCAGTTCTTC. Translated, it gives CASSLSWWTEKGEGQFF.

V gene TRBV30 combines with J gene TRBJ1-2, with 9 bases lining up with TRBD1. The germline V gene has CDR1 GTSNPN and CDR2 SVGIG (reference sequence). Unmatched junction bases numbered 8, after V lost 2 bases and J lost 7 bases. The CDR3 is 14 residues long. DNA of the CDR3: TGTGCCTGGAGTTTGGACAGGGGTTATAGTGGCTACACCTTC. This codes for CAWSLDRGYSGYTF. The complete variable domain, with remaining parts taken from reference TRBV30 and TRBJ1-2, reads SQTIHQWPATLVQPVGSPLSLECTVEGTSNPNLYWYRQAAGRGLQLLFYSVGIGQISSEVPQNLSASRPQDRQFILSSKKLLLSDSGFYLCAWSLDRGYSGYTFGSGTRLTVV.